The following is a T cell receptor (beta chain) sequence with its context. This entry is derived from a study of blood T cell repertoires in COVID-19. Study as a whole: The origin of the acute and convalescent COVID-19 samples was the United States, Italy and Spain. Nucleic acid was either cDNA or gDNA, and it came from T cells, B-cell-depleted T cells, or PBMCs.

Using immunoSEQ multiplex PCR, the repertoire was profiled, and TCRdb retains in-frame clones only, with some absent. This table has approximately 400,000 clones, 70% to 90% appearing once. CDR3 length equals 15 residues. Trimming took off 5 bases at V and 4 bases at J, with 15 bases between the two ends. Germline V gives CDR1 MNHEY, CDR2 SMNVEV (reference sequence). Sequencing was done on a sample of PBMCs or T cells enriched from blood (not recorded which). The chain combines TRBV27 with TRBJ1-5; possible D gene TRBD1, 6 bases. The receptor was derived from a man younger than 40 who had recovered from COVID-19. The CDR3 DNA follows: TGTGCCAGCAGTAGCCAGGGGCTTTGGAATCAGCCCCAGCATTTT. This sequence encodes CASSSQGLWNQPQHF.